This T cell receptor (beta chain) was recovered during a study of shared clonotypes between healthy human individuals. Terminally differentiated effector memory CD45RA+ cells were excluded by CCR7 positive selection of CD45RO-negative cells. Method: immunoSEQ multiplex PCR; TCRdb's copy keeps in-frame clones and lacks some. The sample consists of hundreds of thousands of clones, 92% of them appearing once. The V gene's germline CDR1 is SGHAT and CDR2 FQNNGV. Trimming removed 1 base at V and 2 bases at J, with 9 bases between. The CDR3 is made up of 14 amino acids. The chain carries TRBV11-2 and TRBJ2-7; D unresolved. The source is a man in his thirties or forties in good health. Sequencing used naive CD8+ T cells sorted from blood. CDR3 in amino acids: CASSLGSLTYEQYF. The CDR3, as DNA: TGTGCCAGCAGCTTAGGTAGCCTCACCTACGAGCAGTACTTC. The full variable domain, rest sourced from reference TRBV11-2 and TRBJ2-7, is EAGVAQSPRYKIIEKRQSVAFWCNPISGHATLYWYQQILGQGPKLLIQFQNNGVVDDSQLPKDRFSAERLKGVDSTLKIQPAKLEDSAVYLCASSLGSLTYEQYFGPGTRLTVT.